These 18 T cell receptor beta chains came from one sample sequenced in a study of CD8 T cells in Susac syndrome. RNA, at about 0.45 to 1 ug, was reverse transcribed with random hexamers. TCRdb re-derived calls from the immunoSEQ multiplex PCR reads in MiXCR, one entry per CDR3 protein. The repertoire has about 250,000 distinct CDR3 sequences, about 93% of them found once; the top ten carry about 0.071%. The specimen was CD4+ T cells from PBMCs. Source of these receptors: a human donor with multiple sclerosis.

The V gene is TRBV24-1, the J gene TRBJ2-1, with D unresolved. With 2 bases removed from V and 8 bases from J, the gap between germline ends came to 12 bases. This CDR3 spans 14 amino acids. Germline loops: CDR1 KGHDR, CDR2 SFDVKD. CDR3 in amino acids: CATSDSNRLDEQFF. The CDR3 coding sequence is TGTGCCACCAGTGATTCCAATCGCTTGGATGAGCAGTTCTTC.

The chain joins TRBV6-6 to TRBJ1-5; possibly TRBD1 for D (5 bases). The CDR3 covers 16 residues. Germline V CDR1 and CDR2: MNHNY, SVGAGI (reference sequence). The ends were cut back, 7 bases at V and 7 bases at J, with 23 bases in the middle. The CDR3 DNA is TGTGCCAGCAAAAGGGAGGGGACCGGCATTTTCCAGCCCCAGCATTTT. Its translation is CASKREGTGIFQPQHF.

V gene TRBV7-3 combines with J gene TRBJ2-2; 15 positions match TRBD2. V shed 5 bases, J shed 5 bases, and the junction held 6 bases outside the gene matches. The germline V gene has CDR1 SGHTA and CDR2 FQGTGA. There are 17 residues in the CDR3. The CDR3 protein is CASSPPGLAGGTGELFF. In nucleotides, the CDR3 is TGTGCCAGCAGCCCCCCTGGACTAGCGGGAGGGACCGGGGAGCTGTTTTTT.

Here the CDR3 DNA reads TGTGCCAGCAGCTGGGTACAGGGGGGGGAAAAACTGTTTTTT. This codes for CASSWVQGGEKLFF. The chain uses TRBV7-2 and TRBJ1-4, with 8 bases aligning to TRBD1. The V and J ends lost 4 bases and 8 bases, in that order; junction bases with no gene match: 6. CDR1 SGHTA and CDR2 FQGNSA come from the germline V gene. The CDR3 contains 14 residues. The complete variable domain, with remaining parts taken from reference TRBV7-2 and TRBJ1-4, reads GAGVSQSPSNKVTEKGKDVELRCDPISGHTALYWYRQSLGQGLEFLIYFQGNSAPDKSGLPSDRFSAERTGGSVSTLTIQRTQQEDSAVYLCASSWVQGGEKLFFGSGTQLSVL.

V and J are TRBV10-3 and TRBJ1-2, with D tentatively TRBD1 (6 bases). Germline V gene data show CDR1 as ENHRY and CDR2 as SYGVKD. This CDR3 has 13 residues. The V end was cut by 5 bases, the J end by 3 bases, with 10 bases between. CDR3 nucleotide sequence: TGTGCCATCAGTCAACAGGGTGACTATGGCTACACCTTC. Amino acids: CAISQQGDYGYTF.

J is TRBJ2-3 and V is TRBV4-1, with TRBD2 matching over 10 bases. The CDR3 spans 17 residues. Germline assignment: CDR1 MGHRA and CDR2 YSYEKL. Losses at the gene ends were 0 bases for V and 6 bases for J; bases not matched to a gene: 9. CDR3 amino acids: CASSQDRSGGAWDTQYF. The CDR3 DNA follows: TGCGCCAGCAGCCAAGATCGGAGCGGGGGGGCTTGGGATACGCAGTATTTT.

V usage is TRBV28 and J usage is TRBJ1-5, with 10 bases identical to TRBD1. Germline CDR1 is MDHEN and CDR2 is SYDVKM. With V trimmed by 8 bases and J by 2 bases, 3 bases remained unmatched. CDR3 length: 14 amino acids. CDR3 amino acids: CASWDRGGNQPQHF. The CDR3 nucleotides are TGTGCCAGCTGGGACAGGGGAGGCAATCAGCCCCAGCATTTT.

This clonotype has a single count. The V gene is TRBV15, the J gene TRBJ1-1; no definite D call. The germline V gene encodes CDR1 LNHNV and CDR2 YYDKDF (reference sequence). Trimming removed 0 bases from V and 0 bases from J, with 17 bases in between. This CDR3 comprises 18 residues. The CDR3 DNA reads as TGTGCCACCAGCAGAGATCGCGTCAGCTTAATTATGAACACTGAAGCTTTCTTT. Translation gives CATSRDRVSLIMNTEAFF.

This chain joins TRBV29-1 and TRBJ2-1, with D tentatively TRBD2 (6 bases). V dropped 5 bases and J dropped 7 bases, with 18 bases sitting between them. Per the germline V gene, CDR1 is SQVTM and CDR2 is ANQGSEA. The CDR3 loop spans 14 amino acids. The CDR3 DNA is TGCAGCGTTTCGAGGCGGGATTGGTCTAATGAGCAGTTCTTC. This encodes CSVSRRDWSNEQFF.

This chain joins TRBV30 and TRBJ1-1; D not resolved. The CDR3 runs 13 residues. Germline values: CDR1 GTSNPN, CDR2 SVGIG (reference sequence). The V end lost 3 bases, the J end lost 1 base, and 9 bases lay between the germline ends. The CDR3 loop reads CAWRQMTNTEAFF. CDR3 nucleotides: TGTGCCTGGAGACAGATGACGAACACTGAAGCTTTCTTT.

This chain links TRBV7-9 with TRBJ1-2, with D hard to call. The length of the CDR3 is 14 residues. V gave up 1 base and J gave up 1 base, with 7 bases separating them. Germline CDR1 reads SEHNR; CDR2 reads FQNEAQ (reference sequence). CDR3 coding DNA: TGTGCCAGCAGCTTAGATCCCGTTAACTATGGCTACACCTTC. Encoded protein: CASSLDPVNYGYTF.

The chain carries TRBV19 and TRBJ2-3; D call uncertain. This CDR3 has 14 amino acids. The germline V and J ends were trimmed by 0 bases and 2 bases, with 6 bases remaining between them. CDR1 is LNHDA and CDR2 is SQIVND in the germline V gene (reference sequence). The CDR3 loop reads CASSIDSTTDTQYF. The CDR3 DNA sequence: TGTGCCAGTAGTATAGACAGTACCACAGATACGCAGTATTTT.

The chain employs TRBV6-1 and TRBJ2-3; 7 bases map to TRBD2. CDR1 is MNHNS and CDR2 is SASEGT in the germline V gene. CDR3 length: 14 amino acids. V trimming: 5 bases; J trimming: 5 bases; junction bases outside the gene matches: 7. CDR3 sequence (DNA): TGTGCCAGCAGTCGGACTAGAATCGTAGATACGCAGTATTTT. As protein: CASSRTRIVDTQYF.

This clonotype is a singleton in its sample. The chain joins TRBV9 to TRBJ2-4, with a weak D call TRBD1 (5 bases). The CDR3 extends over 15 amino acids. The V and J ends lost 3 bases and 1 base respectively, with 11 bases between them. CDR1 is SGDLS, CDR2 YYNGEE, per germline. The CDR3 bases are TGTGCCAGCAGCGGCTCAGGGTGGGCCAAAAACATTCAGTACTTC. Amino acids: CASSGSGWAKNIQYF.

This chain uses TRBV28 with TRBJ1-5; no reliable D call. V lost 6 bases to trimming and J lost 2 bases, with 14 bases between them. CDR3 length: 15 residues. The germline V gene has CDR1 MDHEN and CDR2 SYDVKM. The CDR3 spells CASSPPSPRNQPQHF. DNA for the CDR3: TGTGCCAGCAGCCCTCCGAGTCCGCGCAATCAGCCCCAGCATTTT. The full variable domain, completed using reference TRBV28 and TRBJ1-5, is DVKVTQSSRYLVKRTGEKVFLECVQDMDHENMFWYRQDPGLGLRLIYFSYDVKMKEKGDIPEGYSVSREKKERFSLILESASTNQTSMYLCASSPPSPRNQPQHFGDGTRLSIL.

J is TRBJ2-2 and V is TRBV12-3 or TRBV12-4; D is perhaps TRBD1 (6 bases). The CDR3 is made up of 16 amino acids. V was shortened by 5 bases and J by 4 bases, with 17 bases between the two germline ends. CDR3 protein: CASSPGTPRRTGELFF. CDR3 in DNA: TGTGCCAGCAGTCCTGGGACACCCCGGCGCACCGGGGAGCTGTTTTTT.

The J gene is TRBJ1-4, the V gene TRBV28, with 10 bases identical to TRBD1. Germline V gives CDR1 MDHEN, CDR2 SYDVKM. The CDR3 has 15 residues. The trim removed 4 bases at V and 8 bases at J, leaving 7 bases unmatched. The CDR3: CASSSSGTGEEKLFF. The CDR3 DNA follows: TGTGCCAGCAGTTCCTCCGGGACAGGGGAAGAAAAACTGTTTTTT.

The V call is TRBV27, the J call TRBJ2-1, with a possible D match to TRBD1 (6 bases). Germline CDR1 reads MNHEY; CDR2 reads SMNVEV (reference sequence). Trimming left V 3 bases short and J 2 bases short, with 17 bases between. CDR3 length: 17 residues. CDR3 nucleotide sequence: TGTGCCAGCAGTTTTTCACCCCGCGACAGGACCTACAATGAGCAGTTCTTC. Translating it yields CASSFSPRDRTYNEQFF.